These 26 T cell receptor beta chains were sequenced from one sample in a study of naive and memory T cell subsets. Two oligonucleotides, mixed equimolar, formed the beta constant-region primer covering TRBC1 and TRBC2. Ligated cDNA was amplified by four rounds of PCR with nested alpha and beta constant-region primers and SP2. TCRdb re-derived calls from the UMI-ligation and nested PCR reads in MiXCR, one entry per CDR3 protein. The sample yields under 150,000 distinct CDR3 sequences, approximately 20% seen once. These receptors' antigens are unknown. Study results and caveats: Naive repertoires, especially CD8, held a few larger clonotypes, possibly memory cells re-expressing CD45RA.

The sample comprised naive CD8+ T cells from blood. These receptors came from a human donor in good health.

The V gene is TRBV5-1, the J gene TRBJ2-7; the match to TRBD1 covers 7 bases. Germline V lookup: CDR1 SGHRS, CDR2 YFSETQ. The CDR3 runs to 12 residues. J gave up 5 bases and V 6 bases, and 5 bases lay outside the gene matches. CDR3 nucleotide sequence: TGCGCCAGCAAAACAGGGGCGCACGAGCAGTACTTC. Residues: CASKTGAHEQYF.

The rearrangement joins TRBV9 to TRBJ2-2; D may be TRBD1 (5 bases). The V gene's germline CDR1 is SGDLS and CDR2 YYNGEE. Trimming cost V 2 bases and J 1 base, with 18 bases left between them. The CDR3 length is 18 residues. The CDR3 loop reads CASSVHEVGAVNTGELFF. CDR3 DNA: TGTGCCAGCAGCGTTCACGAGGTTGGGGCGGTGAACACCGGGGAGCTGTTTTTT.

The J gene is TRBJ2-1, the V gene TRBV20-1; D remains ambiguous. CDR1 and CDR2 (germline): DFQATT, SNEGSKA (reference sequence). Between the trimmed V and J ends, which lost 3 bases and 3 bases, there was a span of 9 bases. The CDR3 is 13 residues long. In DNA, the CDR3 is TGCAGTGCTAGTAATTTTAACTACAATGAGCAGTTCTTC. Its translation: CSASNFNYNEQFF.

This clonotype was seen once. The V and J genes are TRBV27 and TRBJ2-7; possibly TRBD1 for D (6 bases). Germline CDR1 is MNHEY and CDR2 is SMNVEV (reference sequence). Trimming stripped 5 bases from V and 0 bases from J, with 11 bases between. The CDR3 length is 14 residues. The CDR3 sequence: CASSIGQSSYEQYF. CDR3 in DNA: TGTGCCAGCAGTATAGGACAGAGCTCCTACGAGCAGTACTTC.

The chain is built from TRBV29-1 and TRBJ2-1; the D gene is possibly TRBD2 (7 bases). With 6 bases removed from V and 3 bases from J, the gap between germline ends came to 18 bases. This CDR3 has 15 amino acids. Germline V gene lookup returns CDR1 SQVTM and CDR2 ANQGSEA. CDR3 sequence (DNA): TGCAGCGTCCCGGGGGGCCTTCGGAACTACAATGAGCAGTTCTTC. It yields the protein CSVPGGLRNYNEQFF.

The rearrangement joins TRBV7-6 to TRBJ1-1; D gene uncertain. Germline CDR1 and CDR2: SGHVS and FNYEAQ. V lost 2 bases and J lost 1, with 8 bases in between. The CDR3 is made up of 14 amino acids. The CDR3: CASSLLAGNTEAFF. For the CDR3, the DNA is TGTGCCAGCAGCTTATTAGCAGGGAACACTGAAGCTTTCTTT. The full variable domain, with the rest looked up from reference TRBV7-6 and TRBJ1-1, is GAGVSQSPRYKVTKRGQDVALRCDPISGHVSLYWYRQALGQGPEFLTYFNYEAQQDKSGLPNDRFSAERPEGSISTLTIQRTEQRDSAMYRCASSLLAGNTEAFFGQGTRLTVV.

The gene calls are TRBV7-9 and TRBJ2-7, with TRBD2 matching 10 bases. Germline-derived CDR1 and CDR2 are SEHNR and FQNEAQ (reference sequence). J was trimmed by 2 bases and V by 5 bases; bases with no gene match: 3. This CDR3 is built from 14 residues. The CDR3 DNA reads TGTGCCAGCAGCCAGCGGGAGGGGGCCTACGAGCAGTACTTC. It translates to CASSQREGAYEQYF.

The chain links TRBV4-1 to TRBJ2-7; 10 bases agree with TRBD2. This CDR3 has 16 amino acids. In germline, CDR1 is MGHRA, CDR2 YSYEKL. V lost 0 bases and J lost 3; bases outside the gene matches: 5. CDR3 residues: CASSQDQAGGLYEQYF. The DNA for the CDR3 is TGCGCCAGCAGCCAAGATCAAGCGGGAGGGCTCTACGAGCAGTACTTC.

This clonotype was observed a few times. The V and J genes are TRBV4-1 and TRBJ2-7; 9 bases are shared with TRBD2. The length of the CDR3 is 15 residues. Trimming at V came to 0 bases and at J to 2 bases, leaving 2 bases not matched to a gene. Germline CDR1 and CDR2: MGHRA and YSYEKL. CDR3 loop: CASSQDPSGAYEQYF. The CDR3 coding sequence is TGCGCCAGCAGCCAAGATCCTAGCGGGGCCTACGAGCAGTACTTC.

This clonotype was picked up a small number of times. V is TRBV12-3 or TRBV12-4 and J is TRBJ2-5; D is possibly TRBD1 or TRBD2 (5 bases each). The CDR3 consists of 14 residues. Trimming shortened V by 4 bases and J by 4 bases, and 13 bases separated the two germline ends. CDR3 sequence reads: CASSSSEGLETQYF. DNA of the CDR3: TGTGCCAGCAGTTCATCCGAGGGGCTAGAGACCCAGTACTTC.

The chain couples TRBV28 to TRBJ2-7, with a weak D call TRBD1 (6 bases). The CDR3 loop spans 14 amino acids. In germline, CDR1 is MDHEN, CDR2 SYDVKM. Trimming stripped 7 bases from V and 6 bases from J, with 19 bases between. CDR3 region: CASKPNPNRVEQYF. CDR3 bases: TGTGCCAGCAAGCCTAATCCCAACAGGGTCGAGCAGTACTTC.

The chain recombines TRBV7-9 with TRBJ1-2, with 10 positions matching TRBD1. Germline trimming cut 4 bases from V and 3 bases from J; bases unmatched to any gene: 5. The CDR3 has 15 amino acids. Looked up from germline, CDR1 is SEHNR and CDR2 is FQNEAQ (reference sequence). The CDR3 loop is CASSSGQGEHYGYTF. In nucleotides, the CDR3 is TGTGCCAGCAGCTCAGGACAGGGGGAACACTATGGCTACACCTTC.

CDR3 sequence: CASSDRLSYEQYF. The CDR3 DNA is TGTGCCAGCAGCGACAGACTCTCCTACGAGCAGTACTTC. The chain combines TRBV27 with TRBJ2-7; D possibly corresponds to TRBD1 (5 bases). Trimming took off 6 bases at V and 0 bases at J, with 9 bases between the two ends. Germline CDR1 reads MNHEY; CDR2 reads SMNVEV (reference sequence). The CDR3 is 13 amino acids.

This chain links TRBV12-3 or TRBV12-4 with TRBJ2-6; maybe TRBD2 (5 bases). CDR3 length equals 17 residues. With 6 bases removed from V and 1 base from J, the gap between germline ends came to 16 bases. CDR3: CASRQDRGESGANVLTF. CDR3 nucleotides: TGTGCCAGCAGACAAGATCGGGGAGAGTCTGGGGCCAACGTCCTGACTTTC.

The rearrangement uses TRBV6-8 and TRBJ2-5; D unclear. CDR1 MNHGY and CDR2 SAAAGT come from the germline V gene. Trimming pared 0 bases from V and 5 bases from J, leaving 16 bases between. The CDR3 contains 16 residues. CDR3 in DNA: TGTGCCAGCAGTTACTCGACGGCCCCGAGGAATGAGACCCAGTACTTC. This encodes CASSYSTAPRNETQYF.

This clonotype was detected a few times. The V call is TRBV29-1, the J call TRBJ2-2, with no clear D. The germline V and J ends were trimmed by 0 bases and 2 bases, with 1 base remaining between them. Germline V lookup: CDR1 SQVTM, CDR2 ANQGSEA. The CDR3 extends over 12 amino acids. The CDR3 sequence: CSVEENTGELFF. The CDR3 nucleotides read TGCAGCGTTGAAGAAAACACCGGGGAGCTGTTTTTT.

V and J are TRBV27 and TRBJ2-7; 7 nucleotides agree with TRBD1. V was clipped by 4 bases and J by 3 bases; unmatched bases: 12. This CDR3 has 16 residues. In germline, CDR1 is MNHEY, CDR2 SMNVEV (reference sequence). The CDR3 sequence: CASSWIGTEEYYEQYF. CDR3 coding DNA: TGTGCCAGCAGTTGGATCGGGACAGAGGAATACTACGAGCAGTACTTC.

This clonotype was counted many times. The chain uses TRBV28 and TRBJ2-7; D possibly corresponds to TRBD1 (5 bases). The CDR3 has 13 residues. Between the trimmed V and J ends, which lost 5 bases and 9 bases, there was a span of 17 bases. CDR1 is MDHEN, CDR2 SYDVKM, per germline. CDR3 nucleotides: TGTGCCAGCAGTCAACAGGTGCTCCTGGGGCAGTACTTC. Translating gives CASSQQVLLGQYF.

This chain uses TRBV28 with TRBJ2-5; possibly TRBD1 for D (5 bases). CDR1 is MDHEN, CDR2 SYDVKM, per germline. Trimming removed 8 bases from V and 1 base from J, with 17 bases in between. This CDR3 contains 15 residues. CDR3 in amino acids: CASSRWGASQETQYF. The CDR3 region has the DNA TGTGCCAGCTCCCGATGGGGCGCCTCCCAAGAGACCCAGTACTTC.

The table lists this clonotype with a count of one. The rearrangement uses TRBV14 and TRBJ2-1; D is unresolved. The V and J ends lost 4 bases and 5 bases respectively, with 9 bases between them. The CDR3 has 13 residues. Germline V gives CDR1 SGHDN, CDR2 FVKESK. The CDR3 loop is CASSPPMDNEQFF. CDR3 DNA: TGTGCCAGCAGCCCACCTATGGACAATGAGCAGTTCTTC.

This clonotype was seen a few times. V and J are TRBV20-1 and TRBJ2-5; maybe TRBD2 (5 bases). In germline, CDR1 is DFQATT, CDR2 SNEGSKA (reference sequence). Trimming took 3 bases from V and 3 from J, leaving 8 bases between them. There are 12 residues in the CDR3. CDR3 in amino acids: CSASLREETQYF. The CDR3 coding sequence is TGCAGTGCTAGTTTGCGGGAAGAGACCCAGTACTTC.

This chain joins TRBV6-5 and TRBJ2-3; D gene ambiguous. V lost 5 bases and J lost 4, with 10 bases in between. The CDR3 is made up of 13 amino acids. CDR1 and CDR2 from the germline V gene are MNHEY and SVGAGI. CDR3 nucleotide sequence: TGTGCCAGCAGTAGACATGGGGCAGATACGCAGTATTTT. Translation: CASSRHGADTQYF.

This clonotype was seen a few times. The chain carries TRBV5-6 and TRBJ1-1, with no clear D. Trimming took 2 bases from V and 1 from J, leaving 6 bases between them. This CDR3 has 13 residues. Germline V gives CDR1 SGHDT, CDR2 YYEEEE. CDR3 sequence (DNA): TGTGCCAGCAGCTTTAGGGAGAACACTGAAGCTTTCTTT. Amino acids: CASSFRENTEAFF.

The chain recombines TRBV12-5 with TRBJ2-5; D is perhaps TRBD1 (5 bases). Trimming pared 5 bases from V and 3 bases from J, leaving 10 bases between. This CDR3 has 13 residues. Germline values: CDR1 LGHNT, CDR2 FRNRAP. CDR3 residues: CASGRDSKETQYF. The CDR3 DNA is TGTGCTAGTGGTCGTGACAGTAAAGAGACCCAGTACTTC.

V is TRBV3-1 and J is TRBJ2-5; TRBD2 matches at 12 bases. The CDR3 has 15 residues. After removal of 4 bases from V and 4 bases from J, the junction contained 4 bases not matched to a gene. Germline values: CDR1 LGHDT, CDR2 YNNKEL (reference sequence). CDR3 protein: CASSLTSGRGETQYF. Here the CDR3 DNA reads TGTGCCAGCAGCCTGACTAGCGGGAGAGGAGAGACCCAGTACTTC.

CDR3 in DNA: TGCGCCAGCAGCCAAGACGCTCCGGGGGACACTGAAGCTTTCTTT. The encoded protein is CASSQDAPGDTEAFF. This chain joins TRBV4-3 and TRBJ1-1; D perhaps matches TRBD1 (5 bases). V lost 0 bases, J lost 3 bases, and 11 bases lay in between. The CDR3 is made up of 15 amino acids. Germline CDR1 LGHNA, CDR2 YSLEER.